This T cell receptor beta chain was observed in a study of STAT3 mutations in large granular lymphocyte leukemia. General study results and limits: Differing intervals and regimens complicate linking therapy response to clone burden. Every T-cell large granular lymphocyte leukemia patient had at least one immunodominant TCR beta clonotype.

This CDR3 contains 13 residues. CDR1 and CDR2 from the germline V gene are MGHDK and SYGVNS. Trimming removed 8 bases from V and 7 bases from J, with 17 bases in between. In regard to this clone: Its matching antigen is unknown.

Approximately 40,000 productive templates were obtained per sample on average. Clones were read by immunoSEQ multiplex PCR, and TCRdb kept only the in-frame ones, dropping some. The sample consists of several thousand clones, more than 85% of them appearing once. The rearrangement links TRBV25-1 to TRBJ1-2; D is possibly TRBD1 (5 bases). The receptor comes from a man in his 60s with T-cell large granular lymphocyte leukemia. Some clones in this sample may be carry-over from other donors' samples. The specimen sequenced was peripheral blood mononuclear cells. The CDR3 reads CASSSPGQGGYTF. In nucleotides, the CDR3 is TGTGCCAGCTCCTCCCCCGGTCAGGGTGGCTACACCTTC.